This T cell receptor (beta chain) was retrieved from a study of blood T cell repertoires in COVID-19. Data came from immunoSEQ multiplex PCR; TCRdb stores just in-frame clones and leaves some out. The table lists around 38,000 clones, 87% of them singletons. Seattle patient enrollment occurred during active infection, with longitudinal follow-up thereafter. This CDR3 spans 13 amino acids. V gave up 3 bases and J gave up 5 bases; unmatched junction bases: 5. Germline V gives CDR1 SGHRS, CDR2 YFSETQ. The clonotype was recovered from a man aged 55 to 69 with COVID-19, enrolled during active disease. Sequenced: peripheral blood. The chain joins TRBV5-1 to TRBJ2-7, with 7 bases aligning to TRBD1. The CDR3 reads CASSSGTVDEQYF. CDR3 nucleotide sequence: TGCGCCAGCAGCTCCGGGACAGTCGACGAGCAGTACTTC.